This T cell receptor (beta chain) was captured by sequencing in a study of technical replicates of blood from four donors. Assay used: immunoSEQ multiplex PCR; TCRdb lists only in-frame clones, some missing. The sample has some 70,000 clones, about 91% seen once. This CDR3 region has 13 residues. V dropped 4 bases and J dropped 4; count of bases not matched to a gene: 3. CDR1 is SGDLS, CDR2 YYNGEE, per germline. This clone was picked up a small number of times. This sequence originates from a human donor in good health. The specimen was T cells isolated from PBMCs. J is TRBJ1-1 and V is TRBV9; TRBD1 aligns across 8 bases. The CDR3 sequence is CASSLTGGTEAFF. CDR3 coding DNA: TGTGCCAGCAGCCTTACAGGGGGCACTGAAGCTTTCTTT.